Below, one T cell receptor beta chain is given with its context. Its antigen is not known. Corrective heart surgery yielded the resections from which the thymus tissue came. Samples came from healthy Finnish infants during open corrective cardiac surgery. Method: immunoSEQ multiplex PCR; TCRdb's copy keeps in-frame clones and lacks some. The sample holds tens of thousands of clones, about 95% seen once. This sample was included in a study of human thymus T cells. Study findings and constraints: Related research examined unrelated individuals and reported that their thymic repertoires overlapped highly. Thymic and blood repertoires seemed to show skewed V and J gene use.

This CDR3 is 13 amino acids long. From germline, CDR1 is SGHRS and CDR2 YFSETQ. Between the trimmed V and J ends, which lost 5 bases and 5 bases, there was a span of 13 bases. This TCR came from a girl younger than two with a congenital heart defect but otherwise immunologically healthy. The sequenced sample was thymus tissue. The chain employs TRBV5-1 and TRBJ1-2; D is perhaps TRBD1 (6 bases). CDR3 residues: CASRHHREYGYTF. DNA of the CDR3: TGCGCCAGCAGGCACCACAGGGAGTATGGCTACACCTTC.